This T cell receptor (beta chain) was documented in a study of shared clonotypes between healthy human individuals. Donors comprised only Caucasian adults living in Nashville, Tennessee. Repertoires were generated with immunoSEQ multiplex PCR, while TCRdb's copy carries only in-frame clones and drops some. The repertoire holds over a million clones, with more than 60% as singletons. V was trimmed by 4 bases and J by 1 base, leaving 16 bases between them. The germline V gene encodes CDR1 MDHEN and CDR2 SYDVKM. This CDR3 comprises 16 residues. The chain employs TRBV28 and TRBJ2-5, with D possibly being TRBD1 (5 bases). Source material: memory CD4+ T cells sorted from blood. This sample's subset: CD45RA-negative fraction. This receptor was identified in a man between 18 and 35 years old in good health. The CDR3 protein is CASSSPAAGFQETQYF. The CDR3, as DNA: TGTGCCAGCAGTTCTCCCGCGGCAGGGTTCCAAGAGACCCAGTACTTC.